This T cell receptor (beta chain) was sequenced in a study of blood T cell repertoires in COVID-19 (TCRdb year 2020). Looking at the study overall: Samples covering the acute and convalescent phases of COVID-19 were provided by collaborators in the United States, Italy and Spain. The material from the prospective study consisted of cDNA or gDNA derived from T cells, B-cell-depleted T cells, or PBMCs. The dataset comprised deeply sampled blood TCRbeta repertoires from subjects exposed to, actively infected with, or recovered from COVID-19. The repertoires were released in a freely available public database meant as a resource for research on the immune response to SARS-CoV-2. The samples were drawn from the first 160 participants of the ongoing ImmuneRACE study and from roughly 1,300 subjects provided by 6 global collaborators. Sample metadata almost always included a de-identified subject ID, COVID-19 status, age in years and sex. Where available, HLA class I and class II types were obtained from metadata supplied by the sample provider rather than from assay-based typing. Findings and caveats that apply to the study as a whole: The quantity of clinical and demographic metadata differed by source and by participant and was supplied without curation.

As for this clone: Its target antigen remains unknown. No clone much larger than this one lies a single base away; base qualities are absent.

V is cut by 5 bases and J by 0 bases, and the space between the germline ends is 13 bases. Based on the germline V gene (reference sequence), the CDR1 and CDR2 sequences are SGHAT and FQDESV. From its cysteine to its phenylalanine, the CDR3 spans 15 amino acids. The kept DNA is CDR3 alone, 45 bases in frame from the first base. One collaborating source in Seattle enrolled patients while the patients were actively infected and followed the patients over time throughout the course of disease. Each collaborating institution followed its own protocols to collect whole blood in K2EDTA tubes. For TCRbeta analysis, collaborator samples were shipped as frozen whole blood, as isolated PBMCs, or as DNA extracted from either sample type. TCRbeta CDR3 regions were amplified from genomic DNA using the immunoSEQ Assay, a bias-controlled multiplex PCR. The authors processed their data as follows. Nucleated cell counts per sample were estimated from amplification of reference gene primers within the assay. Sequence reads were collapsed and filtered to measure the absolute abundance of every unique TCRbeta CDR3 rearrangement. Productive Simpson clonality was computed per sample as the square root of Simpson's diversity index over productive rearrangements. In TCRdb, the immuneACCESS table is reduced to in-frame sequences with V and J assigned. These tables do not hold every clone; where another copy was compared, an unresolved V gene accounts for under half, and the others remain unexplained. The D gene and trimming were derived from the DNA, and the V and J assignments and clone size from that table. The sample data list over 100,000 clones, and about nine tenths of these were observed just once. Together, the top ten hold around 5.3% of the sample.

The specimen was peripheral blood. Recombination linked TRBV11-1 to TRBJ1-1; TRBD1 is a possible D gene, resting on 5 matching bases. The TCR sequence derives from a woman aged 50 to 60 with COVID-19, enrolled during active disease. The CDR3 reads CASSAGGRVNTEAFF. The nucleotides read TGTGCCAGCAGCGCCGGGGGACGAGTGAACACTGAAGCTTTCTTT. When the CDR3 is completed using the reference TRBV11-1 and TRBJ1-1 genes on either side, the full variable domain is EAEVAQSPRYKITEKSQAVAFWCDPISGHATLYWYRQILGQGPELLVQFQDESVVDDSQLPKDRFSAERLKGVDSTLKIQPAELGDSAMYLCASSAGGRVNTEAFFGQGTRLTVV.